The text below deals with one T cell receptor beta chain. This clonotype occurred many times. The clone's antigen remains unknown. No clone much larger than this one lies a single base away; base qualities are absent. Amplification of TCR beta CDR3 regions was carried out from RNA transcripts. The first round of RT-PCR for the TCR CDR3 was performed with the HTBI primer set and the Qiagen OneStep RT-PCR kit. The libraries were constructed in a second round of multiplex PCR and then size-selected and purified. Paired-end sequencing of the libraries was performed with 100 bp reads on an Illumina HiSeq2000. Per the authors' processing: SOAPnuke was used to process the raw data, removing reads that contained adapters or uncalled bases, had a mean Phred below 15, or lacked an exact match to the constant primer or identifier. COPE v1.2.5 was used to merge the high-quality paired reads, and each unique nucleotide sequence was defined as a clonotype. MiTCR v1.1 was used to align clonotypes to the IMGT TRBV, TRBD and TRBJ reference segments. Only V-J combinations with frequency above 0.0001, covering approximately 99% of repertoires, were analysed. The TCS score was defined as the ratio of F50 (clonal expansion) to E x V (chaos), calculated using BLOSUM62-based TCRdist between CDR3 peptides within each V-J. Welch's t-statistics and random forest reduced around 510 V-J features to about 13, which were used in a naive Bayes classifier (R e1071). TCRdb cleaned the public reads at Q25 with fastp, built clones with MiXCR and kept in-frame beta chains. Each entry is one CDR3 protein sequence, shown with its most common DNA and genes. TCRdb's processing, not the study's, gives the V and J calls here. The sample records around 400,000 distinct CDR3 sequences, around 15% of which are singletons. Around 20% of the sample belongs to the ten largest clones.

The germline V and J ends show losses of 0 bases and 7 bases respectively, and no gene match explains 5 bases of the junction. The germline V gene encodes CDR1 DFQATT and CDR2 SNEGSKA (reference sequence). The CDR3, cysteine through phenylalanine, is 13 amino acids long. Only CDR3 DNA is held: 39 bases, read in frame from base 1. Ophthalmopathy patients had moderately to severely active disease, Clinical Activity Score of at least 3, NOSPECS grade of at least 4, and duration under 3 months. Exclusion was applied to patients with uncontrolled infections, other autoimmune diseases, pregnancy or lactation. Diagnoses relied on clinical symptoms, serum thyroxine and TRAb, thyroid ultrasound and orbital computed tomography. PBMCs were separated from roughly 10 ml of fresh peripheral blood using Ficoll-Paque density gradient centrifugation. Total RNA was extracted using Trizol reagent, and RNA quality was assessed on an Agilent 2100 Bioanalyzer.

This sample stems from a study of T cells in Graves' hyperthyroidism and ophthalmopathy (dated by TCRdb to between 2019 and 2020). Notes on the research overall: Peripheral blood was collected at initial diagnosis, before any treatment. To identify TCR V-J signatures that set the groups apart, the researchers used a discovery cohort of about a hundred patients, made up of 40 to 45 with Graves' ophthalmopathy and some 58 with stable Graves' hyperthyroidism. Prospective prediction of ophthalmopathy was tested in an independent validation cohort consisting of 18 to 20 hyperthyroidism patients and more than 15 patients who later progressed to ophthalmopathy. The approximately 98 discovery patients were randomly divided into training and test sets at a 7:3 ratio. In addition, the study compared T-cell repertoires in thyroid tissue and in blood from roughly 6 Graves' hyperthyroidism patients. After sampling, hyperthyroidism patients received methimazole starting at 30 mg daily, and ophthalmopathy patients received high-dose intravenous methylprednisolone. The paper reports TCR Vbeta CDR3 sequencing of approximately 140 peripheral blood samples: approximately 43 ophthalmopathy, under 80 hyperthyroidism and approximately 17 progressor patients.

General study outcomes and caveats: Most expanded thyroid clonotypes (frequency above 0.001) were also detected in blood, a finding suggesting that blood repertoires may reflect thyroid immune responses. A model built on a 13 V-J signature distinguished ophthalmopathy from stable hyperthyroidism, reaching 85% to 90% sensitivity and under 84% specificity in cross-validation and 80%/75% in testing. In validation, the model predicted progression to ophthalmopathy a median of roughly 6.1 months before onset, with over 55% sensitivity and roughly 79% specificity. Sample size was not statistically predetermined, and investigators were not blinded to group allocation.

The rearrangement combines TRBV20-1 with TRBJ1-1, with 7 bases in between that match TRBD1. The sequenced material came from blood. The TCR comes from a woman aged 55-69 years with Graves' ophthalmopathy. The DNA sequence follows: TGCAGTGCTAGAGATTCGGGACAGCTTGAAGCTTTCTTT. It specifies CSARDSGQLEAFF.